One and the same sample provided the 30 T cell receptor beta chains below, sequenced in a study of vaccination and CD4 T cells after COVID-19. For these TCRs, the target antigens are not known. Cultured CD4+ T-cell DNA underwent Oncomine TCR Beta short-read sequencing. A single record per CDR3 protein comes from TCRdb applying MiXCR to the PCR reads. This repertoire shows roughly 7,400 distinct CDR3 sequences, over 45% found once; its top ten account for approximately 18%. Treatment meaning: approximately 9-day PBMC culture with coronavirus spike peptide pools or control peptides (ViraFEST assay). The sequenced sample consisted of CD4+ T cells from blood, cultured in vitro. These TCRs come from a human donor who had recovered from COVID-19.

This chain links TRBV7-9 with TRBJ1-2, with TRBD1 as a possible D gene (5 bases). Germline CDR1 reads SEHNR; CDR2 reads FQNEAQ (reference sequence). V lost 1 base and J lost 3, with 18 bases in between. This CDR3 comprises 17 residues. CDR3 sequence reads: CASSLVGGAALYYGYTF. The CDR3 DNA reads TGTGCCAGCAGCTTAGTGGGCGGGGCGGCGTTATACTATGGCTACACCTTC.

V gene TRBV27 combines with J gene TRBJ2-5, with TRBD2 matching over 8 bases. Trimming at V came to 4 bases and at J to 7 bases, leaving 5 bases not matched to a gene. CDR1 is MNHEY, CDR2 SMNVEV, per germline (reference sequence). CDR3 size: 13 residues. CDR3 in amino acids: CASSSAGGRTQYF. The CDR3 coding sequence is TGTGCCAGCAGTTCCGCGGGGGGTAGGACCCAGTACTTC.

This clonotype was seen only a few times. The rearrangement joins TRBV7-2 to TRBJ2-4; 12 bases fit TRBD2. Germline V gene lookup returns CDR1 SGHTA and CDR2 FQGNSA. The CDR3 spans 15 residues. V gave up 5 bases and J gave up 7 bases; unmatched junction bases: 6. The CDR3 is CASSVASGRANIQYF. Here the CDR3 DNA reads TGTGCCAGCAGCGTGGCTAGCGGGAGGGCGAACATTCAGTACTTC.

This chain links TRBV6-1 with TRBJ2-7; unclear D gene. Trimming removed 5 bases at V and 3 bases at J, with 14 bases between. The CDR3 extends over 14 amino acids. Germline V gene sequence: CDR1 MNHNS, CDR2 SASEGT. The chain's CDR3 is CASSRARQDYEQYF. CDR3 sequence (DNA): TGTGCCAGCAGTAGGGCCCGTCAGGACTACGAGCAGTACTTC.

CDR3 DNA sequence: TGTGCCACCAGTGAAGGCATCATCTCCTACAATGAGCAGTTCTTC. It yields the protein CATSEGIISYNEQFF. The chain is built from TRBV24-1 and TRBJ2-1; D is ambiguous. CDR1 is KGHDR, CDR2 SFDVKD, per germline. The CDR3 consists of 15 residues. V shed 4 bases and J shed 0 bases, with 9 bases lying between them.

This clonotype was observed a few times. The chain links TRBV2 to TRBJ1-6; possible D gene TRBD1, 5 bases. The germline CDR1 and CDR2 sequences are SNHLY and FYNNEI. CDR3 length: 14 residues. The ends were cut back, 4 bases at V and 5 bases at J, with 9 bases in the middle. CDR3 region: CASSGQLNNSPLHF. The CDR3 coding sequence is TGTGCCAGCAGTGGACAGCTAAATAATTCACCCCTCCACTTT.

The chain joins TRBV5-4 to TRBJ2-5, with 7 bases that match TRBD2. Germline V lookup: CDR1 SGHNT, CDR2 YYREEE (reference sequence). This CDR3 spans 16 amino acids. With 0 bases clipped from V and 2 bases from J, the junction kept 7 bases outside the gene matches. CDR3 DNA sequence: TGTGCCAGCAGCTTGGGGGCGGGAGCGGGGCAAGAGACCCAGTACTTC. Encoded protein: CASSLGAGAGQETQYF.

The rearrangement joins TRBV12-3 or TRBV12-4 to TRBJ1-6, with 8 bases identical to TRBD1. This CDR3 is built from 15 residues. J lost 3 bases, V lost 3 bases, and 1 base had no gene match. The CDR3 region has the DNA TGTGCCAGCAGTTTTGGGACAGGCTATAATTCACCCCTCCACTTT. It specifies CASSFGTGYNSPLHF.

The chain joins TRBV7-8 to TRBJ1-5, with 9 bases identical to TRBD1. Germline V gene lookup returns CDR1 SGHVS and CDR2 FQNEAQ. V lost 0 bases to trimming and J lost 6 bases; unmatched junction nucleotides: 9. The CDR3 totals 17 residues. CDR3 sequence (DNA): TGTGCCAGCAGCTTAGCGTTTTTTAGGACAGGGGTTCAGCCCCAGCATTTT. It specifies CASSLAFFRTGVQPQHF.

The rearrangement joins TRBV10-3 to TRBJ1-5; TRBD1 might be the D (5 bases). V gave up 5 bases and J gave up 5 bases, with 13 bases separating them. The germline V gene has CDR1 ENHRY and CDR2 SYGVKD. CDR3 length: 14 residues. The chain's CDR3 is CAISRRQGDQPQHF. CDR3 DNA: TGTGCCATCAGTCGCAGGCAGGGCGATCAGCCCCAGCATTTT.

This clonotype has just a few counts. CDR3 loop: CASSLSAAQETQYF. The CDR3 coding sequence is TGCGCCAGCAGCTTGTCGGCGGCACAAGAGACCCAGTACTTC. This rearrangement joins TRBV5-1 to TRBJ2-5, with no clear D. The CDR3 totals 14 residues. Per germline, CDR1 SGHRS and CDR2 YFSETQ. V lost 1 base and J lost 2, with 9 bases in between.

The J gene is TRBJ2-3, the V gene TRBV20-1; D may be TRBD1 (5 bases). The CDR3 has 14 residues. V dropped 3 bases and J dropped 3 bases, with 13 bases sitting between them. Germline-derived CDR1 and CDR2 are DFQATT and SNEGSKA (reference sequence). CDR3 sequence: CSASLGRVTDTQYF. The CDR3 nucleotides read TGCAGTGCTAGTCTCGGCAGGGTAACAGATACGCAGTATTTT.

J is TRBJ1-2 and V is TRBV28; the D is unclear. Trimming pared 3 bases from V and 3 bases from J, leaving 8 bases between. This CDR3 comprises 13 residues. Germline V CDR1 and CDR2: MDHEN, SYDVKM. The CDR3 sequence: CASSLTADYGYTF. The CDR3 nucleotides read TGTGCCAGCAGTTTGACGGCGGACTATGGCTACACCTTC.

J is TRBJ1-1 and V is TRBV12-3 or TRBV12-4; 8 nucleotides align to TRBD1. The CDR3 is 14 amino acids. With 6 bases clipped from V and 4 bases from J, the junction kept 7 bases outside the gene matches. For the CDR3, the DNA is TGTGCCAGCAGACTGACAGGGGTTGGCACTGAAGCTTTCTTT. Its translation: CASRLTGVGTEAFF.

The rearrangement links TRBV6-1 to TRBJ1-1; 8 nucleotides match TRBD1. The CDR3 consists of 10 residues. From germline, CDR1 is MNHNS and CDR2 SASEGT. CDR3 nucleotides: TGTGCTGCAGGGGGCAGCGAAACTTTCTTT. Protein: CAAGGSETFF.

This clonotype was picked up a small number of times. The chain links TRBV10-2 to TRBJ1-6; the D gene is possibly TRBD1 (6 bases). V shed 6 bases and J shed 10 bases, with 13 bases lying between them. Germline V gene sequence: CDR1 WSHSY, CDR2 SAAADI. This CDR3 is 13 amino acids long. CDR3 nucleotide sequence: TGCGCCAGCAGGGGCAGGGGAGGATCACCCCTCCACTTT. Amino acids: CASRGRGGSPLHF.

The chain has TRBV11-3 and TRBJ2-2, with D possibly TRBD1 on 5 matching bases. V lost 5 bases and J 1 base, leaving 5 bases between the germline ends. This CDR3 contains 13 residues. From germline, CDR1 is SGHNT and CDR2 YENEEA. The DNA of the CDR3 is TGTGCCAGCAGCAGGGGGAACACCGGGGAGCTGTTTTTT. Protein product: CASSRGNTGELFF.

The rearrangement joins TRBV20-1 to TRBJ2-1, with D perhaps matching TRBD1 or TRBD2 (5 bases each). With 6 bases removed from V and 0 bases from J, the gap between germline ends came to 18 bases. Germline V gene sequence: CDR1 DFQATT, CDR2 SNEGSKA (reference sequence). There are 16 residues in the CDR3. The CDR3 nucleotides read TGCAGTGCCCCCGGGACGGGAATTAGCTCCTACAATGAGCAGTTCTTC. It specifies CSAPGTGISSYNEQFF.

This clonotype was counted between two and nine times. The genes are TRBV27 and TRBJ1-1, with a possible D match to TRBD1 (5 bases). This CDR3 is built from 13 residues. V shed 3 bases and J shed 7 bases, with 12 bases lying between them. Germline V CDR1 and CDR2: MNHEY, SMNVEV (reference sequence). The CDR3 region is CASSFGQGFEAFF. CDR3 nucleotide sequence: TGTGCCAGCAGTTTTGGCCAGGGTTTTGAAGCTTTCTTT.

The rearrangement joins TRBV6-5 to TRBJ2-7; no clear D. Germline CDR1 reads MNHEY; CDR2 reads SVGAGI. Trimming took 2 bases from V and 0 from J, leaving 14 bases between them. The CDR3 has 16 residues. The CDR3 sequence: CASSYTYPRYSYEQYF. In nucleotides, the CDR3 is TGTGCCAGCAGTTACACTTACCCCCGTTACTCCTACGAGCAGTACTTC.

The chain employs TRBV24-1 and TRBJ2-2; D not certain. Trimming shortened V by 2 bases and J by 2 bases, and 11 bases separated the two germline ends. Germline CDR1 reads KGHDR; CDR2 reads SFDVKD. The CDR3 spans 16 residues. The CDR3 DNA follows: TGTGCCACCAGTGATTCGCGCCGGAGTAACACCGGGGAGCTGTTTTTT. Encoded protein: CATSDSRRSNTGELFF.

This clonotype has a handful of counts. The V gene is TRBV19, the J gene TRBJ1-4; TRBD1 aligns across 9 bases. There are 14 residues in the CDR3. The germline V gene encodes CDR1 LNHDA and CDR2 SQIVND (reference sequence). V trimming: 9 bases; J trimming: 1 base; junction bases outside the gene matches: 3. This CDR3 is CASQDRGTNEKLFF. The CDR3 nucleotides are TGTGCCAGCCAGGACAGGGGAACTAATGAAAAACTGTTTTTT.

The V gene is TRBV20-1, the J gene TRBJ1-5; the D is unclear. V was shortened by 6 bases and J by 0 bases, with 12 bases between the two germline ends. Germline V CDR1 and CDR2: DFQATT, SNEGSKA (reference sequence). This CDR3 is 14 amino acids long. CDR3 DNA: TGCAGTGCCCGTCGTTCCGGTAGCAATCAGCCCCAGCATTTT. This gives the protein CSARRSGSNQPQHF.

The rearrangement joins TRBV7-2 to TRBJ1-2; a weak D match, TRBD1 (6 bases). CDR1 SGHTA and CDR2 FQGNSA come from the germline V gene. The CDR3 sequence is 15 residues long. Trimming removed 0 bases at V and 8 bases at J, with 16 bases between. The CDR3 here is CASSLAQRGIVGYTF. CDR3 DNA: TGTGCCAGCAGCTTAGCGCAGAGGGGGATAGTAGGCTACACCTTC.

The gene calls are TRBV7-2 and TRBJ2-3; 9 bases line up with TRBD2. The J segment lost 5 bases and the V segment lost 1 base, leaving 7 bases of the junction unmatched. The CDR3 sequence is 16 residues long. Germline-derived CDR1 and CDR2 are SGHTA and FQGNSA. CDR3 in amino acids: CASSLVGGGAQDTQYF. For the CDR3, the DNA is TGTGCCAGCAGCTTAGTTGGCGGGGGGGCGCAAGATACGCAGTATTTT.

This clonotype was counted only a few times. The chain recombines TRBV25-1 with TRBJ1-1; a weak D match, TRBD1 (6 bases). CDR1 is MGHDK, CDR2 SYGVNS, per germline. CDR3 length equals 15 residues. V was clipped by 3 bases and J by 1 base, with 12 bases between them. CDR3 residues: CASSDPGGRNTEAFF. CDR3 DNA: TGTGCCAGCAGTGACCCGGGGGGCAGGAACACTGAAGCTTTCTTT.

This chain uses TRBV20-1 with TRBJ2-1; D possibly corresponds to TRBD2 (6 bases). Germline CDR1 reads DFQATT; CDR2 reads SNEGSKA (reference sequence). V lost 3 bases to trimming and J lost 8 bases, with 11 bases between them. This CDR3 has 12 residues. CDR3: CSASGSEDEQFF. The CDR3 DNA follows: TGCAGTGCTAGCGGGAGTGAAGATGAGCAGTTCTTC.

V gene TRBV30 combines with J gene TRBJ1-6; D not certain. V shed 5 bases and J shed 5 bases, with 13 bases lying between them. Germline V gene sequence: CDR1 GTSNPN, CDR2 SVGIG (reference sequence). The CDR3 has 14 residues. CDR3 sequence: CAWDSMGNNSPLHF. CDR3 bases: TGTGCCTGGGACTCCATGGGGAATAATTCACCCCTCCACTTT.

The chain joins TRBV7-2 to TRBJ2-3; the D is unclear. V shed 0 bases and J shed 1 base, with 8 bases lying between them. This CDR3 has 15 amino acids. The germline V gene encodes CDR1 SGHTA and CDR2 FQGNSA. Written as DNA, the CDR3 is TGTGCCAGCAGCTTAGCTATAGTTGGCACAGATACGCAGTATTTT. This codes for CASSLAIVGTDTQYF.

The chain uses TRBV12-3 or TRBV12-4 and TRBJ1-2, with D uncertain. Trimming stripped 5 bases from V and 4 bases from J, with 8 bases between. The CDR3 has 12 amino acids. CDR3 loop: CASSPGAYGYTF. CDR3 bases: TGTGCCAGCAGTCCTGGTGCCTATGGCTACACCTTC.